The TCR beta chain described here comes from a study of blood T cell repertoires in COVID-19. CDR3 length: 16 amino acids. The ends lost 4 bases at V and 6 bases at J; junction bases unmatched: 11. Germline V lookup: CDR1 SGHDT, CDR2 YYEEEE. Data came from immunoSEQ multiplex PCR; TCRdb stores just in-frame clones and leaves some out. The sample shows more than 8,500 clones, about four fifths of them seen only once. The chain has TRBV5-6 and TRBJ1-4; 8 bases fit TRBD1. The receptor was derived from a man aged 70-80 years with active COVID-19. Sequencing was carried out using peripheral blood. The chain's CDR3 is CASSSGTGSIYEKLFF. The CDR3 nucleotides are TGTGCCAGCAGCAGCGGGACAGGCTCCATTTATGAAAAACTGTTTTTT. The full variable domain, its missing parts supplied by reference TRBV5-6 and TRBJ1-4, is DAGVTQSPTHLIKTRGQQVTLRCSPKSGHDTVSWYQQALGQGPQFIFQYYEEEERQRGNFPDRFSGHQFPNYSSELNVNALLLGDSALYLCASSSGTGSIYEKLFFGSGTQLSVL.